The clone carrying this TCR beta chain was observed once. These data are taken from a study of shared clonotypes between healthy human individuals. Clones were read by immunoSEQ multiplex PCR, and TCRdb kept only the in-frame ones, dropping some. Seen here are more than 2 million clones, 85% to 95% observed once, and the top ten hold 0.9% to 1.3%. CDR1 is LGHNA, CDR2 YSLEER, per germline. The CDR3 length is 15 residues. J was trimmed by 4 bases and V by 4 bases; bases with no gene match: 3. Naive CD8 cells lacked CD45RO, underwent positive selection for CCR7 and left out terminally differentiated effector memory CD45RA+ cells.

The source is a man aged 18 to 30 in good health. This sequence joins TRBV4-3 and TRBJ2-1, with 11 positions matching TRBD1. Sequencing was performed on naive CD8+ T cells sorted from blood. CDR3 in amino acids: CASSPRDRGYNEQFF. The CDR3 region has the DNA TGCGCCAGCAGCCCGCGGGACAGGGGGTACAATGAGCAGTTCTTC.